Below, 13 T cell receptor beta chains from the same sample are listed, as sequenced in a study of T cell responses to AZD1222 COVID-19 vaccine listed by TCRdb under 2021. The library came from the immunoSEQ multiplex PCR assay. The table was pulled from immuneACCESS by TCRdb, which kept in-frame rearrangements only. Such tables lose some clones; where checked, under half of the loss comes from unresolved V genes, and the rest has no known cause. The sample table holds about 120,000 clones, of which roughly 90% were seen once. Approximately 8.4% of the sample rests with the top ten. In light of the paper, this sample's time point label describes: baseline before first vaccination. This specimen consisted of peripheral blood, obtained on day 0 of AZD1222 vaccination. These TCRs come from an adult in good health.

The chain uses TRBV6-6 and TRBJ1-5; 10 nucleotides align to TRBD1. V lost 6 bases and J lost 2; bases outside the gene matches: 4. CDR1 is MNHNY, CDR2 SVGAGI, per germline (reference sequence). The CDR3 has 15 residues. The CDR3 loop is CASRRGTGGNQPQHF. DNA of the CDR3: TGTGCCAGCAGAAGAGGGACAGGGGGCAATCAGCCCCAGCATTTT.

This clone was counted only a few times. The V call is TRBV6-1, the J call TRBJ2-5; 10 bases agree with TRBD2. Trimming removed 1 base from V and 1 base from J; junction bases left unmatched: 3. Germline CDR1 MNHNS, CDR2 SASEGT. The CDR3 has 16 residues. Written as DNA, the CDR3 is TGTGCCAGCAGTGAAGGCCTAGCGGGGGCCCAAGAGACCCAGTACTTC. Encoded protein: CASSEGLAGAQETQYF.

This chain's CDR3 is CASSQDFDRGTFGYTF. CDR3 DNA: TGTGCCAGCAGCCAAGATTTCGACAGGGGAACGTTCGGCTACACCTTC. The rearrangement uses TRBV3-1 (or the pseudogene TRBV3-2) and TRBJ1-2; 8 positions agree with TRBD1. This CDR3 contains 16 residues. V lost 0 bases to trimming and J lost 8 bases; unmatched junction nucleotides: 11. Germline values: CDR1 LGHDT, CDR2 YNNKEL (reference sequence).

J is TRBJ1-2 and V is TRBV18, with D hard to call. CDR3 length: 15 residues. Trimming took 0 bases from V and 1 from J, leaving 9 bases between them. Germline CDR1 KGHSH, CDR2 LQKENI. CDR3: CASSPPGSSNYGYTF. For the CDR3, the DNA is TGTGCCAGCTCACCACCGGGGTCCAGTAACTATGGCTACACCTTC.

The V gene is TRBV28, the J gene TRBJ2-5, with D uncertain. Trimming took off 6 bases at V and 4 bases at J, with 12 bases between the two ends. The CDR3 contains 13 residues. CDR1 MDHEN and CDR2 SYDVKM come from the germline V gene. The CDR3 nucleotides are TGTGCCAGCAGCTTGGGAACAACAGAGACCCAGTACTTC. Residues: CASSLGTTETQYF.

The chain uses TRBV10-3 and TRBJ1-2; 7 bases are a match to TRBD1. Germline assignment: CDR1 ENHRY and CDR2 SYGVKD. Losses at the gene ends were 8 bases for V and 5 bases for J; bases not matched to a gene: 11. CDR3 size: 14 residues. The CDR3 DNA reads TGTGCCATCCGAGAGGGACAGAGATTTTATGGCTACACCTTC. Amino acid sequence: CAIREGQRFYGYTF.

The rearrangement uses TRBV15 and TRBJ2-2; D uncertain. The CDR3 runs 13 residues. V lost 5 bases, J lost 1 base, and 5 bases lay in between. The germline V gene encodes CDR1 LNHNV and CDR2 YYDKDF (reference sequence). DNA for the CDR3: TGTGCCACCAGCCAAAAGAACACCGGGGAGCTGTTTTTT. It codes for CATSQKNTGELFF.

The V call is TRBV11-2, the J call TRBJ1-5; 10 bases are shared with TRBD1. The germline V gene encodes CDR1 SGHAT and CDR2 FQNNGV. V shed 5 bases and J 0 bases; nucleotides not matched to a gene: 10. CDR3 length equals 18 residues. The CDR3 DNA is TGTGCCAGCAGCGCCGGGACAGGGGCCTCTTATAGCAATCAGCCCCAGCATTTT. Translation: CASSAGTGASYSNQPQHF. Combining the CDR3 with reference TRBV11-2 and TRBJ1-5 gives the whole variable domain EAGVAQSPRYKIIEKRQSVAFWCNPISGHATLYWYQQILGQGPKLLIQFQNNGVVDDSQLPKDRFSAERLKGVDSTLKIQPAKLEDSAVYLCASSAGTGASYSNQPQHFGDGTRLSIL.

This clone was counted only a few times. The chain employs TRBV14 and TRBJ1-1, with 8 positions matching TRBD1. V shed 7 bases, J shed 0 bases, and the junction held 13 bases outside the gene matches. The CDR3 is 17 residues long. In germline, CDR1 is SGHDN, CDR2 FVKESK. The CDR3 protein is CASMPGQGRSLNTEAFF. The DNA of the CDR3 is TGTGCCAGCATGCCCGGACAGGGAAGGTCCCTGAACACTGAAGCTTTCTTT.

The chain links TRBV29-1 to TRBJ1-1; D might be TRBD1 (5 bases). V was cut by 7 bases and J by 7 bases, with 16 bases left in between. Germline V gene lookup returns CDR1 SQVTM and CDR2 ANQGSEA. This CDR3 has 12 residues. In DNA, the CDR3 is TGCAGCGCCGACTGGGGGAGAAATGAAGCTTTCTTT. Translated: CSADWGRNEAFF.

The chain recombines TRBV7-9 with TRBJ1-4; perhaps TRBD1 as D (5 bases). Trimming removed 5 bases at V and 2 bases at J, with 9 bases between. Germline-derived CDR1 and CDR2 are SEHNR and FQNEAQ (reference sequence). This CDR3 is 14 amino acids long. CDR3 amino acids: CASSPGGTNEKLFF. The DNA of the CDR3 is TGTGCCAGCAGCCCGGGGGGTACTAATGAAAAACTGTTTTTT. Full variable domain (remainder filled in from reference TRBV7-9 and TRBJ1-4): DTGVSQNPRHKITKRGQNVTFRCDPISEHNRLYWYRQTLGQGPEFLTYFQNEAQLEKSRLLSDRFSAERPKGSFSTLEIQRTEQGDSAMYLCASSPGGTNEKLFFGSGTQLSVL.

The chain uses TRBV5-1 and TRBJ1-1, with unresolved D. The CDR3 has 13 residues. Trimming left V 0 bases short and J 4 bases short, with 7 bases between. Germline CDR1 reads SGHRS; CDR2 reads YFSETQ. The CDR3 loop reads CASSLAGITEAFF. As DNA, the CDR3 is TGCGCCAGCAGCTTGGCGGGGATCACTGAAGCTTTCTTT. Full variable domain (rest looked up from reference TRBV5-1 and TRBJ1-1): KAGVTQTPRYLIKTRGQQVTLSCSPISGHRSVSWYQQTPGQGLQFLFEYFSETQRNKGNFPGRFSGRQFSNSRSEMNVSTLELGDSALYLCASSLAGITEAFFGQGTRLTVV.

The J gene is TRBJ2-3, the V gene TRBV10-2, with 7 bases identical to TRBD2. The CDR3 is made up of 12 amino acids. Germline V gene lookup returns CDR1 WSHSY and CDR2 SAAADI. The V and J ends lost 4 bases and 6 bases, in that order; junction bases with no gene match: 1. The CDR3 region is CASSVGGDTQYF. CDR3 nucleotides: TGCGCCAGCAGTGTGGGGGGGGATACGCAGTATTTT.